The 8 T cell receptor beta chains given below trace back to one sample, sequenced in a study of OX40 agonist ivuxolimab in advanced cancers. Using immunoSEQ multiplex PCR, the repertoire was profiled, and TCRdb retains in-frame clones only, with some absent. The data show approximately 70,000 clones, 75% to 85% seen once. Sequencing was performed on CD4+ or CD8+ T cells sorted from blood, taken in a trial of the OX40 agonist ivuxolimab. These receptors were collected from an adult with an advanced solid tumor such as melanoma, head and neck, liver or kidney cancer.

The chain combines TRBV6-1 with TRBJ1-2; D gene unclear. Per germline, CDR1 MNHNS and CDR2 SASEGT. V lost 3 bases and J lost 2, with 13 bases in between. The length of the CDR3 is 15 residues. This CDR3 is CASSDLASLNYGYTF. As DNA, the CDR3 is TGTGCCAGCAGTGATTTGGCCAGCCTCAACTATGGCTACACCTTC.

The rearrangement joins TRBV10-3 to TRBJ2-5; weak D call: TRBD1 (5 bases). The J call is in doubt because the DNA end fits TRBJ2-7 better. Germline V gene sequence: CDR1 ENHRY, CDR2 SYGVKD. The CDR3 spans 14 residues. In DNA form, the CDR3 reads TGTGCCATCAGTGAGTCGGTCAGGGCAGACGAGCAGTACTTC. Protein sequence: CAISESVRADEQYF.

Only one count was recorded for this clone. The V and J genes are TRBV6-1 and TRBJ1-4; perhaps TRBD1 as D (6 bases). Germline V CDR1 and CDR2: MNHNS, SASEGT. V was clipped by 7 bases and J by 8 bases, with 11 bases between them. The CDR3 has 12 residues. The CDR3 bases are TGTGCCAGCAAACAGGGAAAGGAAAAACTGTTTTTT. Its translation is CASKQGKEKLFF.

The gene calls are TRBV19 and TRBJ1-1; 10 bases align to TRBD1. Germline V CDR1 and CDR2: LNHDA, SQIVND (reference sequence). Trimming took 3 bases from V and 4 from J; bases not matched to a gene: 5. The CDR3 consists of 15 residues. CDR3 nucleotide sequence: TGTGCCAGTAGTATGGTGAGACAGGGGGCCACTGAAGCTTTCTTT. This gives the protein CASSMVRQGATEAFF.

The V gene is TRBV4-1, the J gene TRBJ1-1; 7 bases match TRBD1. There are 15 residues in the CDR3. CDR1 is MGHRA and CDR2 is YSYEKL in the germline V gene. V shed 3 bases and J 0 bases; nucleotides not matched to a gene: 4. The CDR3 protein is CASSQFDRVNTEAFF. The CDR3 DNA reads TGCGCCAGCAGCCAGTTCGACAGGGTGAACACTGAAGCTTTCTTT.

J is TRBJ2-5 and V is TRBV6-1, with D possibly TRBD1 on 6 matching bases. The germline V gene has CDR1 MNHNS and CDR2 SASEGT. There are 13 residues in the CDR3. Trimming shortened V by 6 bases and J by 4 bases, and 12 bases separated the two germline ends. CDR3 loop: CASRLQGPETQYF. The CDR3 DNA follows: TGTGCCAGCAGACTACAGGGACCAGAGACCCAGTACTTC.

This chain connects TRBV29-1 to TRBJ2-3; weak D call: TRBD2 (6 bases). The CDR3 covers 14 residues. Germline V gene sequence: CDR1 SQVTM, CDR2 ANQGSEA. Trimming took off 7 bases at V and 3 bases at J, with 17 bases between the two ends. The CDR3 DNA is TGCAGCGCCTCTCTCGGGGCGGGGACAGATACGCAGTATTTT. Encoded protein: CSASLGAGTDTQYF.

The rearrangement links TRBV19 to TRBJ1-5, with D unresolved. Trimming cost V 6 bases and J 2 bases, with 8 bases left between them. The CDR3 is made up of 13 amino acids. Germline lookup yields CDR1 LNHDA and CDR2 SQIVND (reference sequence). The CDR3 loop reads CASSRSRNQPQHF. In DNA, the CDR3 is TGTGCCAGTAGCAGGAGTCGCAATCAGCCCCAGCATTTT. Supplemented by reference TRBV19 and TRBJ1-5, the full variable domain reads DGGITQSPKYLFRKEGQNVTLSCEQNLNHDAMYWYRQDPGQGLRLIYYSQIVNDFQKGDIAEGYSVSREKKESFPLTVTSAQKNPTAFYLCASSRSRNQPQHFGDGTRLSIL.